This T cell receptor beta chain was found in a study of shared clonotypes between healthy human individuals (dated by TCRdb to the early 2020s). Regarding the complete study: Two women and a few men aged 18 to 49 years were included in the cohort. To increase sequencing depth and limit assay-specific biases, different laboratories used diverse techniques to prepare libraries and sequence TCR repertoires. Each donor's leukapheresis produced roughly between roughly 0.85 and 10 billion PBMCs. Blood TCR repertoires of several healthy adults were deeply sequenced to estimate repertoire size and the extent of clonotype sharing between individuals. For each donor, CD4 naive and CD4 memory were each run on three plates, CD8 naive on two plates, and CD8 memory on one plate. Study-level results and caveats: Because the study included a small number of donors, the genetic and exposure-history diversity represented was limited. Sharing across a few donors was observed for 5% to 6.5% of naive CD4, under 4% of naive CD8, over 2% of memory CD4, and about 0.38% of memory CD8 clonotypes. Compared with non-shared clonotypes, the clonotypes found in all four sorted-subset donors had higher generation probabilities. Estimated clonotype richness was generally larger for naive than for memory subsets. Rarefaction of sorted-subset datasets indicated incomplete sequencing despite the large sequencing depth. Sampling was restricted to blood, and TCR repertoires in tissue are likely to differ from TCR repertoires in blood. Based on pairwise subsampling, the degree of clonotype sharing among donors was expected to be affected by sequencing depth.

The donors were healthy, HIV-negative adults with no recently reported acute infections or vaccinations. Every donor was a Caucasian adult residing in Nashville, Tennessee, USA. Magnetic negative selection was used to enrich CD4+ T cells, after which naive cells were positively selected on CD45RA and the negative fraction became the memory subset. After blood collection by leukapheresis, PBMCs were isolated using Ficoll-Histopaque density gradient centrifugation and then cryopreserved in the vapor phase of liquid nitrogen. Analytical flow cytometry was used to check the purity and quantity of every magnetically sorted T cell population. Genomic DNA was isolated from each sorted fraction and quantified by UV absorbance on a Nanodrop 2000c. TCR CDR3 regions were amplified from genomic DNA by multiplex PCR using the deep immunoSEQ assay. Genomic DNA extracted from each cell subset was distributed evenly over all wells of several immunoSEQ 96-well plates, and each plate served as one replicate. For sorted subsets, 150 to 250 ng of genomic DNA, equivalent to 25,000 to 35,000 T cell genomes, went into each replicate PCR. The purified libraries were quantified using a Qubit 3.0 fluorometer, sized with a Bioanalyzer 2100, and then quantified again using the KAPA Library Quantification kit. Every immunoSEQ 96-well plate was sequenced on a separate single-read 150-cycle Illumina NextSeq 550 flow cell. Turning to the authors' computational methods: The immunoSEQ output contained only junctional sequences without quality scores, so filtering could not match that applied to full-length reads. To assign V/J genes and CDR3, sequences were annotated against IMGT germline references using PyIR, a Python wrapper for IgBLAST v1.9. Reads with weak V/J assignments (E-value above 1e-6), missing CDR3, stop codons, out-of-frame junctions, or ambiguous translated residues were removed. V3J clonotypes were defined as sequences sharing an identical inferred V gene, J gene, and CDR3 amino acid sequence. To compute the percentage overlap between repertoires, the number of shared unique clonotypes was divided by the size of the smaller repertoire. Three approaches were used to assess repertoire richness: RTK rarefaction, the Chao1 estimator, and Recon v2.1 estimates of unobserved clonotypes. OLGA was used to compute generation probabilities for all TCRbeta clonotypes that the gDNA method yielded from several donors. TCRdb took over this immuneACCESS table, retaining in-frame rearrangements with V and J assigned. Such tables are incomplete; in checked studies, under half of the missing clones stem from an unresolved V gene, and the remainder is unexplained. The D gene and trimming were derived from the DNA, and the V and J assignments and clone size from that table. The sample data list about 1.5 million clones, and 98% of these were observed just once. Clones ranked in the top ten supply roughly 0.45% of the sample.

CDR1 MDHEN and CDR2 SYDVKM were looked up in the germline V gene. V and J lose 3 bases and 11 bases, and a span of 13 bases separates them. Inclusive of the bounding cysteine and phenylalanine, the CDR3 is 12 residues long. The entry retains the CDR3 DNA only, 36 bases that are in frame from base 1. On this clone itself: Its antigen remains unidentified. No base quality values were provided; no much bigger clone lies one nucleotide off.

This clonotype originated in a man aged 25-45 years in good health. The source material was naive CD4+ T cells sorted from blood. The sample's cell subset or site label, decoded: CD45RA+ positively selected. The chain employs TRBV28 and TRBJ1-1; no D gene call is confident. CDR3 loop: CASSLPLGGAFF. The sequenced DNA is TGTGCCAGCAGTTTGCCCTTAGGAGGCGCTTTCTTT.